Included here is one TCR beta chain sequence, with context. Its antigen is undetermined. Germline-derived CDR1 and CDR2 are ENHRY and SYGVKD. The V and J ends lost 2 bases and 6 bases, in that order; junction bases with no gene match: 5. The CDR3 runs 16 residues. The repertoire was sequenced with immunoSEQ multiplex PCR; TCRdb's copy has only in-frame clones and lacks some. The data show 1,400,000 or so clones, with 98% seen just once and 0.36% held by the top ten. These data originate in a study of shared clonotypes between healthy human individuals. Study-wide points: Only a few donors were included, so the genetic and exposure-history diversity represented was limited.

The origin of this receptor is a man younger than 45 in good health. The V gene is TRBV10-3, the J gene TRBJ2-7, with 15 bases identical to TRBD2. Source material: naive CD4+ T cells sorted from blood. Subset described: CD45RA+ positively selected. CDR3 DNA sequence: TGTGCCATCAGTGAGCCGGGACTAGCGGGGGGAGCCGAGCAGTACTTC. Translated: CAISEPGLAGGAEQYF.